This TCR beta chain was found in a study of OX40 agonist ivuxolimab in advanced cancers. In the study overall: Participants averaged approximately 61 years of age (range about 23 to 79) and were 82.7% male. Broader study findings: Expanded clones were, on average, more numerous in CD8+ T cells than in CD4+. Normalized expansion of T-cell clones was also low for some nonresponders.

On this clone: Its target is unknown.

TCRdb's copy holds only in-frame clones and misses some; the assay was immunoSEQ multiplex PCR. The table records about 96,000 clones, about 90% of them present only once. This CDR3 is 14 amino acids long. CDR1 and CDR2 from the germline V gene are LNHDA and SQIVND (reference sequence). V was trimmed by 3 bases and J by 4 bases, leaving 9 bases between them. This rearrangement joins TRBV19 to TRBJ2-2; no firm D call. This TCR derives from an adult with an advanced solid tumor such as melanoma, head and neck, liver or kidney cancer. Source: CD4+ or CD8+ T cells sorted from blood, taken in a trial of the OX40 agonist ivuxolimab. The CDR3 loop reads CASSMQLGTGELFF. Here the CDR3 DNA reads TGTGCCAGTAGTATGCAATTGGGCACCGGGGAGCTGTTTTTT.